This T cell receptor (beta chain) was sequenced during a study of beta chain features in type 1 diabetes. For the study at large: The samples had 107,917,701 sorted cells examined in all. Overall study results and limits: The study found fewer insertions and more deletions at VDJ junctions in type 1 diabetes patients. Compared to healthy donors, patients appeared to have naive, central memory and Treg TCRB repertoires that were more alike.

About this clone itself: Its antigen is undetermined.

This CDR3 comprises 17 residues. Trimming removed 3 bases from V and 7 bases from J; junction bases left unmatched: 13. Looked up from germline, CDR1 is ENHRY and CDR2 is SYGVKD. All of the isolated RNA was reverse transcribed, so expressed TCRB transcripts were sequenced. TCRdb's table, derived via immunoSEQ multiplex PCR, lists solely in-frame clones and lacks some. Seen here are 300,000 or so clones, 7.5% to 9% observed once, and the top ten hold less than 0.5%. Markers CD45RO/CCR7/CD25/CD127/CD95/CD27 served to sort CD4+ naive, central memory, regulatory and stem cell-like memory cells. The source is a woman aged 18 to 35 in good health. The rearrangement joins TRBV10-3 to TRBJ2-4, with 9 bases aligning to TRBD2. Sequenced input: central memory CD4+ T cells from blood. The CDR3 bases are TGTGCCATCAGTGATGGAAGGCTAGCGGGAACCCGGAACATTCAGTACTTC. Translation gives CAISDGRLAGTRNIQYF.